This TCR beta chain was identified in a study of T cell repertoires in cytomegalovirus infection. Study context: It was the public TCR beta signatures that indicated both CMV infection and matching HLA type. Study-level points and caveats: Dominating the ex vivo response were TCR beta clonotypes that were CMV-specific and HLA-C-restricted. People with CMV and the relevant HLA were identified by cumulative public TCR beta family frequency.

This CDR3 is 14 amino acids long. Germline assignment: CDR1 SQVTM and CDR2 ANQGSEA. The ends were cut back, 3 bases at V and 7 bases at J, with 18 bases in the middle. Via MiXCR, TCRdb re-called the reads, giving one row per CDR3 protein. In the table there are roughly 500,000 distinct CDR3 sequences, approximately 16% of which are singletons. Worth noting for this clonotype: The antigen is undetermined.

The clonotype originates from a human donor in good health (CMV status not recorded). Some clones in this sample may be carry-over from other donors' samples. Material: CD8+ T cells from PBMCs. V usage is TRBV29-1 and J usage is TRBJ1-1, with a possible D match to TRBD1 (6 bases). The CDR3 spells CSVDSLRDTYEAFF. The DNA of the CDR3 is TGCAGCGTTGACTCCCTCCGGGACACCTATGAAGCTTTCTTT. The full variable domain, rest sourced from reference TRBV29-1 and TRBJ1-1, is SAVISQKPSRDICQRGTSLTIQCQVDSQVTMMFWYRQQPGQSLTLIATANQGSEATYESGFVIDKFPISRPNLTFSTLTVSNMSPEDSSIYLCSVDSLRDTYEAFFGQGTRLTVV.